This TCR beta chain was sequenced during a study of blood T cells in healthy people across ages. Study-wide points: Higher diversity and more naive CD4+ cells were features of long-lived donors, compared to aged donors.

Primed by a sample-barcoded 5' primer and a J-beta primer mix, a second PCR proceeded for about 6 to 12 cycles. No fewer than 3 million CDR3-containing paired-end reads came from each sample. MiXCR, run by TCRdb on the 5' RACE reads, gives a single entry per CDR3 protein. The table includes 1.8 million or so distinct CDR3 sequences, 30% to 40% detected once. The CDR3 loop spans 14 amino acids. CDR1 LGHDT and CDR2 YNNKEL come from the germline V gene (reference sequence). Trimming pared 4 bases from V and 4 bases from J, leaving 13 bases between. Each sample gave at least 6.5 million isolated PBMCs. About this clonotype: The antigen is undetermined.

Sequencing used blood. This chain uses TRBV3-1 with TRBJ1-1; D call uncertain. This clonotype was sampled from a human donor in good health. In DNA, the CDR3 is TGTGCCAGCAGCCCCTTGAGGGCGACCACTGAAGCTTTCTTT. This gives the protein CASSPLRATTEAFF.